This is a list of T cell receptor beta chains from one sample in a study of shared clonotypes between healthy human individuals. Clones were read by immunoSEQ multiplex PCR, and TCRdb kept only the in-frame ones, dropping some. This table has 450,000 to 600,000 clones, approximately 85% appearing once. The sample was PBMCs. The origin of the receptors is a woman aged 40 to 49 in good health. Some clones in this sample may be carry-over from other donors' samples. CDR3s include the opening cysteine and the closing phenylalanine or tryptophan. Each record gives: V gene, clone size, J gene, D gene, CDR3 DNA, CDR3 protein. The D gene is left open where the match is weak. Clone size appears in some rows only: once, few, many, or a class for an expanded clone.

TRBV7-9	.	TRBJ2-3	TRBD2	TGTGCCAGCAGCCCCCCTAGCGGGGGAAGCACAGATACGCAGTATTTT	CASSPPSGGSTDTQYF
TRBV5-4	.	TRBJ1-4	TRBD1	TGTGCCAGCAGCCGCGGACAGGGGAATGAAAAACTGTTTTTT	CASSRGQGNEKLFF
TRBV27	.	TRBJ2-2	.	TGTGCCAGCAGTAAACCGATCCGGGGGTACACCGGGGAGCTGTTTTTT	CASSKPIRGYTGELFF
TRBV10-3	once	TRBJ2-5	TRBD1	TGTGCCATCAGTAACTCGGGACAGGGTAGTGAGACCCAGTACTTC	CAISNSGQGSETQYF
TRBV14	.	TRBJ1-1	.	TGTGCCAGCAGCCAAGATCAGAACACTGAAGCTTTCTTT	CASSQDQNTEAFF
TRBV18	.	TRBJ1-3	.	TGTGCCAGCTCACCCTCGACCTTGGGAAGACAGCGAAACACCATATATTTT	CASSPSTLGRQRNTIYF
TRBV19	.	TRBJ1-5	.	TGTGCCAGTAGTATAGTCCTCGGCAATCAGCCCCAGCATTTT	CASSIVLGNQPQHF
TRBV5-4	many	TRBJ2-2	TRBD2	TGTGCCAGCAGACCGGGACTAGCGGGATCGAACACCGGGGAGCTGTTTTTT	CASRPGLAGSNTGELFF
TRBV5-1	.	TRBJ2-7	.	TGCGCCAGCAGCAGGGATACACATCGCGAGCAGTACTTC	CASSRDTHREQYF
TRBV18	.	TRBJ2-7	.	TGTGCCAGCTCACCAGTGGTTAGCAAGATAGTGTACGAGCAGTACTTC	CASSPVVSKIVYEQYF
TRBV13	.	TRBJ2-1	TRBD2	TGTGCCAGCAGCTTAGGAGGACTAGCGGGACAAGGCAATGAGCAGTTCTTC	CASSLGGLAGQGNEQFF
TRBV11-2	once	TRBJ1-1	TRBD1	TGTGCCAGCAGCTTATCAGGGGGTGAAGCTTTCTTT	CASSLSGGEAFF
TRBV18	.	TRBJ1-2	TRBD1	TGTGCCAGCTCACCATCAGGGGACAGAAGATATGGCTACACCTTC	CASSPSGDRRYGYTF
TRBV6-1	.	TRBJ2-7	.	TGTGCCAGCAGGGGGGGACAAAGCTCCTACGAGCAGTACTTC	CASRGGQSSYEQYF
TRBV2	.	TRBJ2-7	.	TGTGCCAGCAGTGCGGACTACGAGCAGTACTTC	CASSADYEQYF
TRBV7-2	.	TRBJ1-1	TRBD1	TGTGCCAGCAGCCTGGACAGGGGGAACACTGAAGCTTTCTTT	CASSLDRGNTEAFF
TRBV5-1	once	TRBJ2-2	TRBD2	TGCGCCAGCAGCTTGAAGAATCGAGCGGGAGAGAACACCGGGGAGCTGTTTTTT	CASSLKNRAGENTGELFF